This T cell receptor beta chain was captured by sequencing in a study of cytomegalovirus exposure and HLA in healthy donors. About the study: HLA-typed donors were the source of about 85 million unique TCRs, which an early data release held.

Comment on this clone: What it binds is not known.

With V trimmed by 1 base and J by 13 bases, 9 bases remained unmatched. The V gene's germline CDR1 is GTSNPN and CDR2 SVGIG (reference sequence). The CDR3 consists of 14 residues. PCR amplification relied on 60 Vbeta primers (plus 13 Jbeta primers). This table comes from immunoSEQ multiplex PCR, and its TCRdb copy is limited to in-frame clones, with some not included. The sample consists of about 60,000 clones, roughly 70% of them appearing once. Notes on the study in general: Presence/absence analyses assumed roughly uniform sequencing depth across donors, which may not hold. One later analysis reportedly identified an Asian-associated ancestry cluster that showed fewer N-insertions than the roughly 640-donor mean.

The sample consisted of PBMCs. This sequence joins TRBV30 and TRBJ1-6; TRBD1 matches 8 bases. The source of this sequence is a man between 45 and 60 years old in good health and CMV-seronegative. For the CDR3, the DNA is TGTGCCTGGAGTGAGGACAGGGCCCCGTCTCCCCTCCACTTT. Protein sequence: CAWSEDRAPSPLHF. The whole variable domain, remainder taken from reference TRBV30 and TRBJ1-6, is SQTIHQWPATLVQPVGSPLSLECTVEGTSNPNLYWYRQAAGRGLQLLFYSVGIGQISSEVPQNLSASRPQDRQFILSSKKLLLSDSGFYLCAWSEDRAPSPLHFGNGTRLTVT.